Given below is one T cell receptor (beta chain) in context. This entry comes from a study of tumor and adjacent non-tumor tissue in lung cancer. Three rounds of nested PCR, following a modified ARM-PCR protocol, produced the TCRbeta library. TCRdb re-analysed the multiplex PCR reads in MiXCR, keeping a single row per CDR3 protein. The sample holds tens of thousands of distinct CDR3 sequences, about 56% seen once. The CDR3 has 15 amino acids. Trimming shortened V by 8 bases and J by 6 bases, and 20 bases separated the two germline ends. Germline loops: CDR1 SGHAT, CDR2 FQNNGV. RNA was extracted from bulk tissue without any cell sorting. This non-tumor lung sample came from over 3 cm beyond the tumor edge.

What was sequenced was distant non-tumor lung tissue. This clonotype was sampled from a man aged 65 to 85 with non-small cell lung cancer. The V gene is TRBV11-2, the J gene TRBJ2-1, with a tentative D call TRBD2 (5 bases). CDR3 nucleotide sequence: TGTGCCAGCCCCGGTCGGGGAGCAGGTGGCAATGAGCAGTTCTTC. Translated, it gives CASPGRGAGGNEQFF.